The 8 T cell receptor beta chains below all came from one sample that was sequenced in a study of blood T cell repertoires in COVID-19. The table came from immunoSEQ multiplex PCR; TCRdb's copy has only in-frame clones and leaves some out. The table lists under 95,000 clones, about 73% of them singletons. Sequenced sample: peripheral blood. The receptors derive from a man aged 50 to 60 with active or convalescent COVID-19.

The V gene is TRBV4-2, the J gene TRBJ1-1, with no clear D. This CDR3 has 14 residues. CDR1 and CDR2 from the germline V gene are LGHNA and YNFKEQ. The germline V and J ends were trimmed by 0 bases and 0 bases, with 5 bases remaining between them. The CDR3 bases are TGTGCCAGCAGCCAAGAACGGGTGAACACTGAAGCTTTCTTT. Protein product: CASSQERVNTEAFF.

The rearrangement joins TRBV5-1 to TRBJ2-1; 10 nucleotides align to TRBD2. V lost 9 bases and J lost 4; bases outside the gene matches: 4. The CDR3 totals 13 residues. The germline gives CDR1 SGHRS, CDR2 YFSETQ. CDR3 sequence (DNA): TGCGCCACTACAGCGGGGGGGTACAATGAGCAGTTCTTC. It encodes CATTAGGYNEQFF.

This rearrangement joins TRBV7-8 to TRBJ2-7; 7 bases line up with TRBD2. CDR3 length: 16 amino acids. The V gene's germline CDR1 is SGHVS and CDR2 FQNEAQ. With V trimmed by 1 base and J by 1 base, 7 bases remained unmatched. The CDR3 loop reads CASSLGSRRGSYEQYF. CDR3 bases: TGTGCCAGCAGCTTAGGGAGTCGGCGGGGGTCCTACGAGCAGTACTTC. Full variable domain (rest looked up from reference TRBV7-8 and TRBJ2-7): GAGVSQSPRYKVAKRGQDVALRCDPISGHVSLFWYQQALGQGPEFLTYFQNEAQLDKSGLPSDRFFAERPEGSVSTLKIQRTQQEDSAVYLCASSLGSRRGSYEQYFGPGTRLTVT.

Comment on this clone: At one end the junction does not follow the germline gene, possibly because of a read error. V usage is TRBV7-7 and J usage is TRBJ2-3; weak D call: TRBD2 (5 bases). This CDR3 is built from 15 residues. From germline, CDR1 is SSHAT and CDR2 FNYEAQ (reference sequence). This CDR3 is CASSLSNTRSDTQYF. As DNA, the CDR3 is TGTGCTAGCAGCTTATCCAACACTAGATCAGATACGCAGTATTTT.

The chain carries TRBV5-6 and TRBJ2-2, with 9 bases matching TRBD1. The V and J ends lost 1 base and 6 bases, in that order; junction bases with no gene match: 7. CDR1 is SGHDT and CDR2 is YYEEEE in the germline V gene. The CDR3 extends over 16 amino acids. The CDR3 bases are TGTGCCAGCAGCTTGTTCAGGACAGGGGAGTCCGGGGAGCTGTTTTTT. Amino acid sequence: CASSLFRTGESGELFF.

The chain joins TRBV10-3 to TRBJ1-5; D possibly corresponds to TRBD1 (5 bases). Germline V gives CDR1 ENHRY, CDR2 SYGVKD. The CDR3 runs 14 residues. The V end was cut by 2 bases, the J end by 7 bases, with 12 bases between. This CDR3 is CAISEGQGGQPQHF. The CDR3, as DNA: TGTGCCATCAGTGAGGGTCAGGGTGGGCAGCCCCAGCATTTT.

The J gene is TRBJ1-1, the V gene TRBV19; 9 nucleotides agree with TRBD1. The V gene's germline CDR1 is LNHDA and CDR2 SQIVND (reference sequence). This CDR3 is 15 amino acids long. V was clipped by 5 bases and J by 6 bases; unmatched bases: 10. CDR3 sequence reads: CASSSGQGRLSEAFF. CDR3 in DNA: TGTGCCAGTAGTTCGGGACAGGGTAGGCTCTCTGAAGCTTTCTTT.

This clone occurred once. This chain uses TRBV6-1 with TRBJ2-5; perhaps TRBD2 as D (6 bases). The CDR3 consists of 14 residues. V lost 3 bases to trimming and J lost 5 bases, with 13 bases between them. The germline gives CDR1 MNHNS, CDR2 SASEGT. For the CDR3, the DNA is TGTGCCAGCAGTGAGGGTTGGGGGGTTGAGACCCAGTACTTC. Its translation is CASSEGWGVETQYF.